The text below deals with one TCR beta chain. Antigen: not known. This sample stems from a study of cytomegalovirus exposure and HLA in healthy donors. Study information: The 90 to 150 validation repertoires, a later analysis reported, used the same platform as the 550 to 700 repertoires from the first cohort.

Germline V gene lookup returns CDR1 MGHRA and CDR2 YSYEKL. This CDR3 comprises 14 residues. The V and J ends lost 0 bases and 4 bases respectively, with 9 bases between them. Study results and caveats: The classifier reportedly diagnosed cytomegalovirus status with high specificity and sensitivity. The investigators catalogued 150 to 200 TCR beta chains as cytomegalovirus-associated.

While the first cohort had several hundred subjects, the donors belonged to the separate validation cohort of roughly 120 subjects. Measured with immunoSEQ multiplex PCR; TCRdb has only the in-frame clones, and not every one. The sample shows some 140,000 clones, approximately 84% of them seen only once. The sequencing input was PBMCs. This chain joins TRBV4-1 and TRBJ1-2; D unresolved. The sequence was obtained from a man in his thirties or forties in good health and CMV-seropositive. This chain's CDR3 is CASSQELGFYGYTF. CDR3 DNA: TGCGCCAGCAGCCAAGAGTTGGGCTTCTATGGCTACACCTTC.